This TCR beta chain came from a study of cytomegalovirus exposure and HLA in healthy donors. Primers included in the PCR were 60 Vbeta and 13 Jbeta primers. TCRdb keeps only in-frame clones here, not all; method: immunoSEQ multiplex PCR. Of over 150,000 clones listed, 80% to 90% are singletons. The sample taken for sequencing was PBMCs. This sequence was found in a woman aged 25 to 45 in good health and CMV-seropositive.

The DNA of the CDR3 is TGTGCCAGTGAACCCGGGACAGATAATTCACCCCTCCACTTT. Protein: CASEPGTDNSPLHF. The V call is TRBV19, the J call TRBJ1-6, with 7 bases lining up with TRBD1. CDR1 is LNHDA, CDR2 SQIVND, per germline (reference sequence). This CDR3 spans 14 amino acids. V shed 8 bases, J shed 5 bases, and the junction held 6 bases outside the gene matches.